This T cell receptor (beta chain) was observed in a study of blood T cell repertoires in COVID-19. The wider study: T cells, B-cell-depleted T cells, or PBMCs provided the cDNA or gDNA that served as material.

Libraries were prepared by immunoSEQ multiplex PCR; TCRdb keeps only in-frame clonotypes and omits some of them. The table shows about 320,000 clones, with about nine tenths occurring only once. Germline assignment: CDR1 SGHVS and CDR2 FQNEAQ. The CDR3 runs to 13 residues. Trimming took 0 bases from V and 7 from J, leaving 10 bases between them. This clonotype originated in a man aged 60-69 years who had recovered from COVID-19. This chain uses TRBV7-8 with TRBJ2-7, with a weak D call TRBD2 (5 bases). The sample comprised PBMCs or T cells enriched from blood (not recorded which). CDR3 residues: CASSLAVSGEQYF. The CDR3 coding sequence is TGTGCCAGCAGCTTAGCGGTCTCGGGGGAGCAGTACTTC.